The 15 T cell receptor beta chains presented below share a single source sample, sequenced in a study of shared clonotypes between healthy human individuals. Assay: immunoSEQ multiplex PCR; the TCRdb copy retains only in-frame clones and omits some. The sample lists 1,500,000 or so clones; roughly 96% were seen once. Sequencing was carried out using naive CD4+ T cells sorted from blood. Subset reported: CD45RA+ positively selected. These receptors originate from a man between 25 and 39 years old in good health.

V is TRBV20-1 and J is TRBJ1-2, with TRBD1 identical over 9 bases. The CDR3 extends over 10 amino acids. The trim removed 6 bases at V and 14 bases at J, leaving 7 bases unmatched. Germline CDR1 and CDR2: DFQATT and SNEGSKA (reference sequence). The CDR3 region is CSARRDRETF. The CDR3 DNA follows: TGCAGTGCGCGCCGGGACAGGGAAACCTTC.

The genes are TRBV18 and TRBJ2-4; 10 bases map to TRBD2. J gave up 2 bases and V 6 bases, and 7 bases lay outside the gene matches. This CDR3 is 16 amino acids long. Germline lookup yields CDR1 KGHSH and CDR2 LQKENI. The CDR3 DNA reads as TGTGCCAGCTCCACCGGGACTAGCGTCTCCAAAAACATTCAGTACTTC. Translating gives CASSTGTSVSKNIQYF.

The chain joins TRBV28 to TRBJ2-5, with 8 bases identical to TRBD2. The CDR3 is made up of 16 amino acids. V lost 5 bases and J lost 5; bases outside the gene matches: 13. Germline V lookup: CDR1 MDHEN, CDR2 SYDVKM. The CDR3 sequence: CASSRDGRASRETQYF. The CDR3 DNA reads as TGTGCCAGCAGTCGTGACGGGAGGGCATCCCGGGAGACCCAGTACTTC.

The chain couples TRBV2 to TRBJ2-5; 8 bases align to TRBD2. Germline V gene lookup returns CDR1 SNHLY and CDR2 FYNNEI. The CDR3 loop spans 15 amino acids. V shed 4 bases and J 3 bases; nucleotides not matched to a gene: 7. Written as DNA, the CDR3 is TGTGCCAGCAGTGTACAGCGGGAGTTTGAAGAGACCCAGTACTTC. It specifies CASSVQREFEETQYF. Full variable domain (missing parts from reference TRBV2 and TRBJ2-5): EPEVTQTPSHQVTQMGQEVILRCVPISNHLYFYWYRQILGQKVEFLVSFYNNEISEKSEIFDDQFSVERPDGSNFTLKIRSTKLEDSAMYFCASSVQREFEETQYFGPGTRLLVL.

V gene TRBV19 combines with J gene TRBJ2-7, with 8 bases identical to TRBD1. Unmatched junction bases numbered 6, after V lost 5 bases and J lost 6 bases. This CDR3 region has 13 residues. CDR1 is LNHDA, CDR2 SQIVND, per germline (reference sequence). The CDR3 region is CASSSGQALEQYF. As DNA, the CDR3 is TGTGCCAGTAGTTCGGGACAGGCCCTCGAGCAGTACTTC.

The V and J genes are TRBV9 and TRBJ2-2; 16 bases fit TRBD2. CDR1 is SGDLS, CDR2 YYNGEE, per germline. The CDR3 runs 20 residues. J lost 7 bases, V lost 3 bases, and 15 bases had no gene match. This chain's CDR3 is CASSETGTSGRAIGSGELFF. Here the CDR3 DNA reads TGTGCCAGCAGCGAGACAGGGACTAGCGGGAGGGCCATCGGTAGCGGGGAGCTGTTTTTT. Supplemented by reference TRBV9 and TRBJ2-2, the full variable domain reads DSGVTQTPKHLITATGQRVTLRCSPRSGDLSVYWYQQSLDQGLQFLIQYYNGEERAKGNILERFSAQQFPDLHSELNLSSLELGDSALYFCASSETGTSGRAIGSGELFFGEGSRLTVL.

The gene calls are TRBV9 and TRBJ2-1, with no clear D. Trimming took 0 bases from V and 3 from J, leaving 13 bases between them. This CDR3 comprises 16 residues. The germline CDR1 and CDR2 sequences are SGDLS and YYNGEE. As DNA, the CDR3 is TGTGCCAGCAGCGTAGATGGCGGATCGTACTACAATGAGCAGTTCTTC. Its translation: CASSVDGGSYYNEQFF.

J is TRBJ1-6 and V is TRBV5-1; no clear D. CDR1 is SGHRS and CDR2 is YFSETQ in the germline V gene. The CDR3 is 15 residues long. The V end was cut by 0 bases, the J end by 7 bases, with 11 bases between. The CDR3 region is CASSLEWQANSPLHF. The CDR3 bases are TGCGCCAGCAGCTTGGAATGGCAGGCGAATTCACCCCTCCACTTT.

The chain links TRBV27 to TRBJ1-1; TRBD1 is a possible D gene (6 bases). Deletions cut 7 bases from V and 3 bases from J, with 15 bases between. Germline V gives CDR1 MNHEY, CDR2 SMNVEV (reference sequence). This CDR3 has 14 residues. The CDR3 DNA reads as TGTGCCAGCACCTTGTGGCAGGGGCACACTGAAGCTTTCTTT. Translation gives CASTLWQGHTEAFF.

The J gene is TRBJ2-7, the V gene TRBV7-9; 7 positions match TRBD2. Trimming removed 11 bases from V and 5 bases from J; junction bases left unmatched: 9. This CDR3 spans 12 amino acids. In germline, CDR1 is SEHNR, CDR2 FQNEAQ (reference sequence). CDR3 residues: CAESGTGHEQYF. In DNA form, the CDR3 reads TGTGCCGAAAGCGGGACTGGCCACGAGCAGTACTTC.

The chain recombines TRBV6-1 with TRBJ1-5, with D uncertain. CDR3 length: 15 residues. CDR1 is MNHNS and CDR2 is SASEGT in the germline V gene. V shed 2 bases and J shed 2 bases, with 10 bases lying between them. The CDR3 nucleotides are TGTGCCAGCAGTGAACCCAGGACCCGCAATCAGCCCCAGCATTTT. Translated, it gives CASSEPRTRNQPQHF.

This chain uses TRBV5-1 with TRBJ2-3, with 10 bases that match TRBD2. Per germline, CDR1 SGHRS and CDR2 YFSETQ. V lost 4 bases and J lost 2; bases outside the gene matches: 19. The CDR3 consists of 20 residues. CDR3 bases: TGCGCCAGCAGCATGGTCCGAACTAGCGGGATCGTGACTGCCACAGATACGCAGTATTTT. It yields the protein CASSMVRTSGIVTATDTQYF.

This clone was seen just once. This chain links TRBV29-1 with TRBJ2-1; 16 bases agree with TRBD2. The trim removed 6 bases at V and 6 bases at J, leaving 2 bases unmatched. This CDR3 contains 14 residues. The germline CDR1 and CDR2 sequences are SQVTM and ANQGSEA. CDR3 loop: CSVGTSGRVNEQFF. CDR3 in DNA: TGCAGCGTGGGGACTAGCGGGAGGGTCAATGAGCAGTTCTTC.

This rearrangement joins TRBV5-1 to TRBJ2-7; 10 positions match TRBD1. The CDR3 is 15 amino acids. V gave up 2 bases and J gave up 2 bases; unmatched junction bases: 4. The germline V gene has CDR1 SGHRS and CDR2 YFSETQ. The CDR3 reads CASSLGQGVTYEQYF. CDR3 DNA sequence: TGCGCCAGCAGCTTAGGACAGGGGGTAACCTACGAGCAGTACTTC. Using reference TRBV5-1 and TRBJ2-7 for the parts outside the CDR3, the full variable domain is KAGVTQTPRYLIKTRGQQVTLSCSPISGHRSVSWYQQTPGQGLQFLFEYFSETQRNKGNFPGRFSGRQFSNSRSEMNVSTLELGDSALYLCASSLGQGVTYEQYFGPGTRLTVT.

V gene TRBV19 combines with J gene TRBJ2-2, with D perhaps matching TRBD1 or TRBD2 (5 bases each). Germline CDR1 and CDR2: LNHDA and SQIVND (reference sequence). This CDR3 is built from 17 residues. The V and J ends lost 6 bases and 4 bases respectively, with 21 bases between them. CDR3 amino acids: CASRKSPLRDRTGELFF. In DNA, the CDR3 is TGTGCCAGTAGAAAAAGCCCCCTCCGGGACCGCACCGGGGAGCTGTTTTTT.